This T cell receptor beta chain was captured in a study of cytomegalovirus exposure and HLA in healthy donors. Study-wide context: Of all 400 or so donors who were genotyped, about 84% belonged to the Caucasian-associated ancestry cluster. Whole-study results and caveats: Because they were indistinguishable, some V segments, including TRBV6-2 and TRBV6-3, were excluded. It was likely that a cluster of highly shared sequence variants was a sequencing artifact.

To note about this clone: Its antigen remains unidentified.

Germline V gene data show CDR1 as SEHNR and CDR2 as FQNEAQ (reference sequence). Trimming stripped 6 bases from V and 2 bases from J, with 13 bases between. This CDR3 has 14 residues. 60 Vbeta and 13 Jbeta primers were used in PCR. The table came from immunoSEQ multiplex PCR; TCRdb's copy has only in-frame clones and leaves some out. The sample lists about 120,000 clones, about three fifths seen once, with about 8.3% in the top ten. V gene TRBV7-9 combines with J gene TRBJ2-5; D gene unclear. This TCR was sampled from a woman aged 40 to 50 in good health and CMV-seropositive. The sample consisted of PBMCs. Here the CDR3 reads CASSLNGNQETQYF. The DNA for the CDR3 is TGTGCCAGCAGTCTTAACGGTAATCAAGAGACCCAGTACTTC.